The 30 T cell receptor beta chains listed next were all sequenced from one sample in a study of T cell repertoires and HLA-DP antigens (dated by TCRdb to the late 2010s). No antigen is known for these receptors. To prepare the library, the immunoSEQ multiplex PCR assay was applied. The immuneACCESS repertoire file appears here via TCRdb, limited to in-frame rearrangements. These files lack a portion of the clones; in checked studies, under half of the deficit traces to unresolved V genes, and the cause of the others is not known. A total of approximately 90,000 clones appear in this sample, about nine tenths of them only once. The biggest ten clones account for about 1.7% of the sample. The specimen was CD4+ T cells from PBMCs. Receptor source: a man aged 45 to 65 in good health and CMV-seronegative.

The chain has TRBV10-2 and TRBJ2-3, with TRBD2 matching over 14 bases. The CDR3 is made up of 17 amino acids. Trimming took 0 bases from V and 3 from J; bases not matched to a gene: 2. Germline V gives CDR1 WSHSY, CDR2 SAAADI. Written as DNA, the CDR3 is TGCGCCAGCAGTGAGTCGGGACTAGCGGGAGTGACAGATACGCAGTATTTT. This encodes CASSESGLAGVTDTQYF.

This clone was seen once. The chain employs TRBV6-5 and TRBJ2-3; 11 bases align to TRBD2. The CDR3 has 15 amino acids. The junction had 2 bases not matched to a gene; V was cut back by 3 bases and J by 3 bases. CDR1 is MNHEY, CDR2 SVGAGI, per germline. The CDR3 reads CASSYTSGRTDTQYF. The CDR3 nucleotides read TGTGCCAGCAGTTATACTAGCGGGAGAACAGATACGCAGTATTTT.

The chain recombines TRBV6-1 with TRBJ2-7; 9 positions agree with TRBD1. Germline V gives CDR1 MNHNS, CDR2 SASEGT. The CDR3 is made up of 13 amino acids. Unmatched junction bases numbered 4, after V lost 7 bases and J lost 3 bases. CDR3: CASMGQGLYEQYF. CDR3 in DNA: TGTGCCAGCATGGGACAGGGCCTCTACGAGCAGTACTTC.

J is TRBJ1-1 and V is TRBV7-2; 7 bases are a match to TRBD1. Trimming cost V 10 bases and J 8 bases; bases outside gene matches: 7. This CDR3 region has 11 residues. Looked up from germline, CDR1 is SGHTA and CDR2 is FQGNSA. The CDR3 DNA reads as TGTGCCACACGGGACAGACAAGAAGCTTTCTTT. Translation: CATRDRQEAFF.

This clone was detected only once. The J gene is TRBJ2-7, the V gene TRBV7-2, with a tentative D call TRBD1 (6 bases). Trimming removed 5 bases from V and 3 bases from J, with 11 bases in between. The CDR3 sequence is 13 residues long. The germline V gene encodes CDR1 SGHTA and CDR2 FQGNSA. Here the CDR3 reads CASSQLQGYEQYF. DNA for the CDR3: TGTGCCAGCAGCCAATTACAGGGCTACGAGCAGTACTTC.

The chain recombines TRBV4-3 with TRBJ2-1; 8 positions agree with TRBD2. Trimming removed 0 bases from V and 13 bases from J; junction bases left unmatched: 5. CDR1 is LGHNA and CDR2 is YSLEER in the germline V gene. The CDR3 contains 13 residues. The CDR3 bases are TGCGCCAGCAGCCAAGAGTGGCGGGAGGCTCAGTTCTTC. Amino acids: CASSQEWREAQFF.

The J gene is TRBJ1-6, the V gene TRBV28; 9 nucleotides line up with TRBD1. Unmatched junction bases numbered 9, after V lost 6 bases and J lost 6 bases. Germline CDR1 MDHEN, CDR2 SYDVKM. CDR3 length: 16 residues. CDR3 DNA: TGTGCCAGCAGGACACCGGGACAGGGACGTAATTCACCCCTCCACTTT. It is translated as CASRTPGQGRNSPLHF.

The V gene is TRBV12-5, the J gene TRBJ1-5; 7 bases align to TRBD1. The CDR3 is 14 residues long. The V segment lost 7 bases and the J segment 5 bases; nucleotides outside the gene matches: 8. CDR1 LGHNT and CDR2 FRNRAP come from the germline V gene. CDR3 in amino acids: CASVPSGGYQPQHF. In nucleotides, the CDR3 is TGTGCTAGTGTCCCCTCAGGGGGATATCAGCCCCAGCATTTT.

This clone came up once. The chain recombines TRBV5-1 with TRBJ2-7; the D gene could be TRBD1 or TRBD2 (5 bases each). V lost 0 bases and J lost 2, with 9 bases in between. CDR3 length equals 14 residues. Germline CDR1 reads SGHRS; CDR2 reads YFSETQ. CDR3 in amino acids: CASSLGADTYEQYF. In DNA form, the CDR3 reads TGCGCCAGCAGCTTGGGAGCGGACACCTACGAGCAGTACTTC.

The chain combines TRBV5-1 with TRBJ2-1; D is uncertain. The ends were cut back, 0 bases at V and 10 bases at J, with 11 bases in the middle. Germline values: CDR1 SGHRS, CDR2 YFSETQ. The CDR3 runs to 13 residues. The CDR3 loop reads CASSLASPGEQFF. Written as DNA, the CDR3 is TGCGCCAGCAGCTTGGCGTCCCCCGGGGAGCAGTTCTTC. The full variable domain, with the rest looked up from reference TRBV5-1 and TRBJ2-1, is KAGVTQTPRYLIKTRGQQVTLSCSPISGHRSVSWYQQTPGQGLQFLFEYFSETQRNKGNFPGRFSGRQFSNSRSEMNVSTLELGDSALYLCASSLASPGEQFFGPGTRLTVL.

Points on this clone: Germline and junction disagree at one end, which may indicate a read error. V is TRBV7-7 and J is TRBJ2-7, with D possibly TRBD2 on 5 matching bases. The length of the CDR3 is 13 residues. Germline assignment: CDR1 SSHAT and CDR2 FNYEAQ (reference sequence). The CDR3 DNA follows: TGTGCTAGCAGCTTGGGAGAGACCTACGAGCAGTACTTC. Protein: CASSLGETYEQYF.

The chain joins TRBV27 to TRBJ1-2; D is perhaps TRBD1 (6 bases). Germline V gene data show CDR1 as MNHEY and CDR2 as SMNVEV (reference sequence). This CDR3 region has 14 residues. The V gene lost 2 bases and the J gene lost 6 bases, with 13 bases spanning the gap. The DNA of the CDR3 is TGTGCCAGCAGTTTAAGTACAGGGATCCATGGCTACACCTTC. Its translation is CASSLSTGIHGYTF.

The chain links TRBV14 to TRBJ1-5; tentatively, D is TRBD1 (5 bases). The CDR3 is made up of 17 amino acids. CDR1 is SGHDN, CDR2 FVKESK, per germline. The germline V and J ends were trimmed by 0 bases and 1 base, with 13 bases remaining between them. Here the CDR3 reads CASSQERQSFSNQPQHF. In DNA form, the CDR3 reads TGTGCCAGCAGCCAAGAACGACAGTCGTTCAGCAATCAGCCCCAGCATTTT.

The gene calls are TRBV4-2 and TRBJ1-3; 7 bases are a match to TRBD1. This CDR3 is built from 18 residues. CDR1 and CDR2 (germline): LGHNA, YNFKEQ. With 1 base clipped from V and 0 bases from J, the junction kept 9 bases outside the gene matches. The CDR3 sequence: CASSQGTGPSVSGNTIYF. The CDR3 nucleotides read TGTGCCAGCAGCCAAGGGACAGGACCAAGCGTCTCTGGAAACACCATATATTTT.

The chain employs TRBV25-1 and TRBJ2-1; TRBD1 might be the D (6 bases). Trimming took off 6 bases at V and 9 bases at J, with 12 bases between the two ends. Germline lookup yields CDR1 MGHDK and CDR2 SYGVNS. The CDR3 length is 12 residues. The CDR3 is CASRTQGSEQFF. The CDR3 DNA is TGTGCCAGCAGAACCCAGGGGTCTGAGCAGTTCTTC.

CDR3 loop: CASSPRTDLNEKLFF. CDR3 DNA: TGTGCCAGCAGCCCGCGGACCGATCTAAATGAAAAACTGTTTTTT. This chain joins TRBV7-9 and TRBJ1-4; D ambiguous. V was trimmed by 5 bases and J by 5 bases, leaving 15 bases between them. Per germline, CDR1 SEHNR and CDR2 FQNEAQ (reference sequence). The CDR3 loop spans 15 amino acids.

V usage is TRBV7-3 and J usage is TRBJ2-6; D is unclear. V lost 5 bases and J 6 bases, leaving 2 bases between the germline ends. Germline lookup yields CDR1 SGHTA and CDR2 FQGTGA. This CDR3 spans 11 amino acids. As DNA, the CDR3 is TGTGCCAGCAGCCAGGCCAACGTCCTGACTTTC. Protein product: CASSQANVLTF.

The chain employs TRBV5-1 and TRBJ2-2, with no clear D. Trimming cost V 3 bases and J 4 bases, with 7 bases left between them. This CDR3 is built from 13 residues. Germline V lookup: CDR1 SGHRS, CDR2 YFSETQ. CDR3 in amino acids: CASSSTLTGELFF. DNA for the CDR3: TGCGCCAGCAGCTCGACCCTCACCGGGGAGCTGTTTTTT.

The chain recombines TRBV7-9 with TRBJ1-6; 9 nucleotides agree with TRBD1. The CDR3 has 15 amino acids. Per germline, CDR1 SEHNR and CDR2 FQNEAQ (reference sequence). J was trimmed by 10 bases and V by 4 bases; bases with no gene match: 8. The CDR3 is CASSSSDRGWSPLHF. The CDR3 nucleotides read TGTGCCAGCAGCTCCTCCGACAGGGGGTGGTCACCCCTCCACTTT.

This chain joins TRBV2 and TRBJ2-2; 12 nucleotides agree with TRBD2. Germline trimming cut 9 bases from V and 5 bases from J; bases unmatched to any gene: 7. The germline gives CDR1 SNHLY, CDR2 FYNNEI. This CDR3 spans 15 amino acids. This chain's CDR3 is CASTLAGGLTGELFF. CDR3 nucleotide sequence: TGTGCCAGTACCCTAGCGGGAGGGTTGACCGGGGAGCTGTTTTTT. The entire variable domain, with the rest obtained from reference TRBV2 and TRBJ2-2, is as follows: EPEVTQTPSHQVTQMGQEVILRCVPISNHLYFYWYRQILGQKVEFLVSFYNNEISEKSEIFDDQFSVERPDGSNFTLKIRSTKLEDSAMYFCASTLAGGLTGELFFGEGSRLTVL.

The chain uses TRBV19 and TRBJ2-3, with D possibly being TRBD2 (6 bases). The length of the CDR3 is 15 residues. Trimming removed 6 bases from V and 6 bases from J, with 19 bases in between. Germline CDR1 LNHDA, CDR2 SQIVND (reference sequence). The CDR3 DNA reads as TGTGCCAGTAGAAAACCGGGACTTCCATCCGATACGCAGTATTTT. As protein: CASRKPGLPSDTQYF.

V usage is TRBV11-3 and J usage is TRBJ2-1; 8 bases map to TRBD2. This CDR3 contains 14 residues. Trimming removed 5 bases from V and 8 bases from J; junction bases left unmatched: 8. Germline CDR1 reads SGHNT; CDR2 reads YENEEA. The CDR3: CASSLTQLADEQFF. The DNA of the CDR3 is TGTGCCAGCAGCCTAACCCAACTAGCGGATGAGCAGTTCTTC.

The J gene is TRBJ1-5, the V gene TRBV7-6, with D perhaps matching TRBD1 (6 bases). Germline V lookup: CDR1 SGHVS, CDR2 FNYEAQ. The ends were cut back, 10 bases at V and 0 bases at J, with 10 bases in the middle. The length of the CDR3 is 13 residues. The CDR3 protein is CATGDHSNQPQHF. Written as DNA, the CDR3 is TGTGCCACAGGGGATCATAGCAATCAGCCCCAGCATTTT.

The genes are TRBV15 and TRBJ2-3; D is unresolved. Trimming removed 0 bases from V and 1 base from J, with 5 bases in between. Germline CDR1 is LNHNV and CDR2 is YYDKDF (reference sequence). This CDR3 has 14 residues. CDR3 sequence reads: CATSRETRTDTQYF. In DNA, the CDR3 is TGTGCCACCAGCAGAGAAACCCGCACAGATACGCAGTATTTT.

CDR3 in DNA: TGTGCCAGCAGGGGTATCACGGGCACCGGGGAGCTGTTTTTT. This encodes CASRGITGTGELFF. The V and J genes are TRBV6-5 and TRBJ2-2; D call uncertain. Germline values: CDR1 MNHEY, CDR2 SVGAGI. With 6 bases removed from V and 4 bases from J, the gap between germline ends came to 12 bases. The length of the CDR3 is 14 residues.

This chain connects TRBV4-2 to TRBJ1-5, with 8 nucleotides matching TRBD1. V lost 5 bases and J lost 6; bases outside the gene matches: 6. From germline, CDR1 is LGHNA and CDR2 YNFKEQ. This CDR3 spans 14 amino acids. This chain's CDR3 is CASSTDRDSQPQHF. CDR3 nucleotide sequence: TGTGCCAGCAGCACGGACAGGGATAGTCAGCCCCAGCATTTT.

This chain uses TRBV10-3 with TRBJ1-5, with D possibly TRBD1 on 6 matching bases. Trimming pared 4 bases from V and 4 bases from J, leaving 20 bases between. This CDR3 has 17 amino acids. Germline V lookup: CDR1 ENHRY, CDR2 SYGVKD. In DNA, the CDR3 is TGTGCCATCAGTGGTCGACAGGCTACGCTTATTAATCAGCCCCAGCATTTT. Translating gives CAISGRQATLINQPQHF.

The rearrangement uses TRBV19 and TRBJ1-1; TRBD1 is a possible D gene (6 bases). The germline gives CDR1 LNHDA, CDR2 SQIVND (reference sequence). V lost 3 bases, J lost 5 bases, and 16 bases lay in between. The CDR3 totals 15 residues. DNA for the CDR3: TGTGCCAGTAGTATCTCTCAGGGGCTAAGGACTGAAGCTTTCTTT. Protein product: CASSISQGLRTEAFF.

J is TRBJ2-7 and V is TRBV27; D is unclear. The V gene's germline CDR1 is MNHEY and CDR2 SMNVEV (reference sequence). Trimming shortened V by 0 bases and J by 2 bases, and 5 bases separated the two germline ends. The CDR3 sequence is 13 residues long. The CDR3 nucleotides are TGTGCCAGCAGTTTATCCCCAACCTACGAGCAGTACTTC. As protein: CASSLSPTYEQYF.

This chain uses TRBV5-1 with TRBJ2-3; 12 nucleotides agree with TRBD2. The CDR3 covers 17 residues. Trimming cost V 4 bases and J 1 base; bases outside gene matches: 7. Germline V gene sequence: CDR1 SGHRS, CDR2 YFSETQ. DNA of the CDR3: TGCGCCAGCAGCCCAGGACTAGCGGGAAGCGGCACAGATACGCAGTATTTT. Residues: CASSPGLAGSGTDTQYF.